This TCR beta chain emerged from a study of T-cell reconstitution after alpha-beta-depleted transplantation in children. General observations from the study: Expanded graft clones numbering several hundred reportedly gave rise to alpha-beta T cells about two months after transplant. When one year had passed after transplant, most T-cell counts and diversity came from newly produced T cells.

The CDR3 totals 13 residues. Germline assignment: CDR1 LNHNV and CDR2 YYDKDF (reference sequence). Trimming pared 1 base from V and 2 bases from J, leaving 6 bases between. On this clonotype itself: Its antigen is as yet unknown.

Unique molecular identifiers featured in how the TCRbeta library was prepared. TCRdb analysed the PCR reads with MiXCR anew, one entry per CDR3 protein. Among about 580,000 distinct CDR3 sequences, about 23% were seen once, and the ten largest hold 14%. This TCR was recovered from a boy less than two years old who had a stem cell transplant for acute myeloid leukemia, so the T cells may come from the graft donor. The starting material was PBMCs, mostly from graft donor cells, obtained 360 days after TCRalphabeta/CD19-depleted stem cell transplant. The chain recombines TRBV15 with TRBJ2-7; no definite D call. CDR3 residues: CATSRARTYEQYV. CDR3 nucleotides: TGTGCCACCAGCAGAGCTCGTACCTACGAGCAGTACGTC.